This TCR beta chain comes out of a study of shared clonotypes between healthy human individuals. As for the study in general: Every donor yielded three CD4 naive, three CD4 memory, two CD8 naive and one CD8 memory plate.

Between the trimmed V and J ends, which lost 2 bases and 5 bases, there was a span of 15 bases. The CDR3 is made up of 15 amino acids. Germline V CDR1 and CDR2: MGHRA, YSYEKL. The naive CD8 fraction comprised CD45RO-negative cells positively selected for CCR7 and excluded terminally differentiated effector memory CD45RA+ cells. Some clones are missing from TCRdb's copy, which holds only in-frame ones; the method was immunoSEQ multiplex PCR. The top ten clones hold less than 2% of a sample with approximately 1.9 million clones, 90% to 95% of them seen once. Specimen: naive CD8+ T cells from PBMCs. V and J are TRBV4-1 and TRBJ1-1; no definite D call. The sequence was collected from a man younger than 35 in good health. Some clones in this sample may be carry-over from other donors' samples. The CDR3: CASSQRHTVGTEAFF. CDR3 sequence (DNA): TGCGCCAGCAGCCAAAGACACACCGTTGGAACTGAAGCTTTCTTT.